This T cell receptor (beta chain) was profiled in a study of graft-versus-host responses after intestinal transplantation. Germline lookup yields CDR1 KGHSH and CDR2 LQKENI. The CDR3 extends over 12 amino acids. Trimming removed 1 base from V and 4 bases from J, with 4 bases in between. Repertoires were generated with immunoSEQ multiplex PCR, while TCRdb's copy carries only in-frame clones and drops some. The sample holds approximately 54,000 clones, roughly 89% seen once. The sequence was obtained from a human patient who received an intestinal transplant, so some T cells may come from the graft donor. The sample here was PBMCs, taken approximately 660 days after intestinal transplant. The chain recombines TRBV18 with TRBJ1-2; unclear D gene. CDR3: CASSPRGYGYTF. The CDR3 DNA reads TGTGCCAGCTCACCACGGGGCTATGGCTACACCTTC.